These 4 T cell receptor beta chains share one sample of origin, sequenced in a study of T cell responses to AZD1222 COVID-19 vaccine. Sequencing used immunoSEQ multiplex PCR; TCRdb keeps in-frame clones, though not all of them. The sample holds 110,000 or so clones, 70% to 90% seen once. Sequencing used peripheral blood, obtained 28 days after the second AZD1222 dose. The receptors derive from an adult who received the AZD1222 COVID-19 vaccine.

CDR3 protein: CASSLVEATEAFF. In DNA, the CDR3 is TGTGCCAGCAGCTTAGTGGAAGCTACTGAAGCTTTCTTT. This chain links TRBV7-9 with TRBJ1-1, with D hard to call. V lost 1 base and J lost 5, with 8 bases in between. The CDR3 has 13 residues. The germline V gene has CDR1 SEHNR and CDR2 FQNEAQ (reference sequence).

The genes are TRBV7-2 and TRBJ1-5, with a possible D match to TRBD1 (6 bases). The CDR3 totals 13 residues. The germline CDR1 and CDR2 sequences are SGHTA and FQGNSA. The V end lost 5 bases, the J end lost 2 bases, and 7 bases lay between the germline ends. The CDR3 protein is CASSNRGNQPQHF. The CDR3 DNA follows: TGTGCCAGCAGCAACAGGGGCAATCAGCCCCAGCATTTT.

The chain recombines TRBV24-1 with TRBJ2-1, with 8 bases aligning to TRBD1. V lost 5 bases and J lost 4; bases outside the gene matches: 0. This CDR3 contains 13 residues. Germline CDR1 reads KGHDR; CDR2 reads SFDVKD. The chain's CDR3 is CATSGTGYNEQFF. The CDR3 DNA reads TGTGCCACCAGTGGGACAGGGTACAATGAGCAGTTCTTC.

V is TRBV29-1 and J is TRBJ2-7; 12 bases align to TRBD2. Looked up from germline, CDR1 is SQVTM and CDR2 is ANQGSEA. The CDR3 consists of 15 residues. The ends lost 0 bases at V and 5 bases at J; junction bases unmatched: 5. The CDR3 loop is CSVEDGLAGSDEQYF. As DNA, the CDR3 is TGCAGCGTTGAAGATGGACTAGCGGGATCCGACGAGCAGTACTTC.